Below, 27 T cell receptor beta chains from the same sample are listed, as sequenced in a study of identical twins. TCRdb re-called the 5' RACE reads with MiXCR, one entry per CDR3 protein. The profile shows roughly 240,000 distinct CDR3 sequences, 5.5% to 7% of them singletons. The sample was also linked to a second study, of yellow fever vaccine responses in identical twins.

The sequenced sample was memory (CD45RO+) T cells sorted from blood. These receptor sequences come from a woman between 18 and 29 years old in good health.

This clonotype was found many times. The gene calls are TRBV12-3 or TRBV12-4 and TRBJ2-1; TRBD2 aligns across 13 bases. The CDR3 has 15 amino acids. The J segment lost 7 bases and the V segment lost 6 bases, leaving 6 bases of the junction unmatched. The CDR3 region has the DNA TGTGCCAGCAGGCTCGGACTAGCGGGAGAGAATGAGCAGTTCTTC. Protein: CASRLGLAGENEQFF.

This clonotype has just a few counts. The chain recombines TRBV19 with TRBJ1-2; no firm D call. Germline V lookup: CDR1 LNHDA, CDR2 SQIVND (reference sequence). The CDR3 spans 14 residues. V shed 7 bases and J shed 4 bases, with 16 bases lying between them. The CDR3 DNA follows: TGTGCCAGTAAAGACCTGACCGTCGCCTATGGCTACACCTTC. Its protein product is CASKDLTVAYGYTF.

Worth noting for this clonotype: Sequence at one end of the junction differs from germline and may be a read error. The chain employs TRBV12-3 or TRBV12-4 and TRBJ1-5; weak D call: TRBD1 (5 bases). The CDR3 spans 19 residues. The CDR3 spells CASCLVVPFGRVSNQPQHF. DNA for the CDR3: TGTGCCAGCTGTTTAGTAGTTCCTTTTGGCAGGGTGAGCAATCAGCCCCAGCATTTT.

V gene TRBV12-3 or TRBV12-4 combines with J gene TRBJ2-5; 12 bases line up with TRBD2. Trimming took 5 bases from V and 5 from J; bases not matched to a gene: 18. This CDR3 comprises 19 residues. CDR3 loop: CASSPPVNLAGGRLETQYF. The CDR3 nucleotides read TGTGCCAGCAGTCCTCCAGTTAATCTAGCGGGGGGGCGACTGGAGACCCAGTACTTC.

This clonotype has more than one count but fewer than ten. This chain joins TRBV20-1 and TRBJ2-1; D unresolved. This CDR3 is built from 11 residues. Trimming stripped 5 bases from V and 6 bases from J, with 8 bases between. CDR1 and CDR2 from the germline V gene are DFQATT and SNEGSKA (reference sequence). In DNA form, the CDR3 reads TGCAGTGCTGACACGGTCAATGAGCAGTTCTTC. It codes for CSADTVNEQFF.

This clonotype occurred a few times. The genes are TRBV25-1 and TRBJ2-5, with a weak D call TRBD1 (6 bases). The CDR3 totals 18 residues. Germline loops: CDR1 MGHDK, CDR2 SYGVNS. Trimming shortened V by 6 bases and J by 5 bases, and 28 bases separated the two germline ends. DNA for the CDR3: TGTGCCAGCAGCGCTTCGGGACACATGATTCTGATTTCGGAGACCCAGTACTTC. Encoded protein: CASSASGHMILISETQYF. Looking up the rest from reference TRBV25-1 and TRBJ2-5 gives the full variable domain: EADIYQTPRYLVIGTGKKITLECSQTMGHDKMYWYQQDPGMELHLIHYSYGVNSTEKGDLSSESTVSRIRTEHFPLTLESARPSHTSQYLCASSASGHMILISETQYFGPGTRLLVL.

This clonotype was found a few times. V gene TRBV7-2 combines with J gene TRBJ2-1; maybe TRBD1 (5 bases). The V and J ends lost 5 bases and 4 bases respectively, with 12 bases between them. In germline, CDR1 is SGHTA, CDR2 FQGNSA. CDR3 length: 14 amino acids. DNA for the CDR3: TGTGCCAGCAGCCCAGGGATAGGTTACAATGAGCAGTTCTTC. Amino acids: CASSPGIGYNEQFF.

This chain joins TRBV6-5 and TRBJ2-6, with 9 bases aligning to TRBD1. The junction had 9 bases not matched to a gene; V was cut back by 4 bases and J by 2 bases. There are 18 residues in the CDR3. CDR1 and CDR2 from the germline V gene are MNHEY and SVGAGI. The CDR3 region has the DNA TGTGCCAGCAGTTTGCCGGGACAGGGAACAACTGGGGCCAACGTCCTGACTTTC. It encodes CASSLPGQGTTGANVLTF.

This clonotype showed up many times. The rearrangement uses TRBV5-1 and TRBJ2-5; 8 positions agree with TRBD1. The CDR3 runs 14 residues. Per the germline V gene, CDR1 is SGHRS and CDR2 is YFSETQ. The V gene end was trimmed by 6 bases and the J gene end by 4 bases; junction bases not matched to a gene: 8. Here the CDR3 reads CASNPYDRGETQYF. CDR3 nucleotide sequence: TGCGCCAGCAACCCATACGACAGGGGAGAGACCCAGTACTTC.

This clonotype has at least ten counts. J is TRBJ2-4 and V is TRBV10-3; either TRBD1 or TRBD2 may fit D (5 bases each). The CDR3 consists of 12 residues. From germline, CDR1 is ENHRY and CDR2 SYGVKD. Trimming took off 4 bases at V and 9 bases at J, with 10 bases between the two ends. The CDR3 nucleotides are TGTGCCATCAGTGCCGAGGGGACCATTCAGTACTTC. It yields the protein CAISAEGTIQYF.

There are a few counts of this clonotype. The chain carries TRBV6-1 and TRBJ2-1; TRBD2 agrees at 9 bases. The CDR3 is 16 amino acids. V gave up 1 base and J gave up 7 bases; unmatched junction bases: 8. CDR1 is MNHNS, CDR2 SASEGT, per germline. For the CDR3, the DNA is TGTGCCAGCAGTGAAGGATTAGGACTAGCGAGAAATGAGCAGTTCTTC. Amino acids: CASSEGLGLARNEQFF.

The table lists this clonotype with many counts. This chain uses TRBV2 with TRBJ2-1, with 10 bases lining up with TRBD1. CDR3 size: 15 residues. Germline CDR1 and CDR2: SNHLY and FYNNEI. V gave up 5 bases and J gave up 4 bases; unmatched junction bases: 5. CDR3 DNA: TGTGCCAGCAGTACCGGGACAGGGGTTTACAATGAGCAGTTCTTC. Amino acids: CASSTGTGVYNEQFF.

The table lists this clonotype with many counts. The chain recombines TRBV29-1 with TRBJ2-2, with D possibly called TRBD1 or TRBD2 (5 bases each). Germline V CDR1 and CDR2: SQVTM, ANQGSEA. The CDR3 is 15 residues long. Between the trimmed V and J ends, which lost 0 bases and 0 bases, there was a span of 8 bases. Here the CDR3 reads CSVEELGANTGELFF. DNA of the CDR3: TGCAGCGTTGAAGAACTAGGGGCGAACACCGGGGAGCTGTTTTTT.

This clonotype was seen ten or more times. The rearrangement uses TRBV4-1 and TRBJ2-4; D assignment may be TRBD1 or TRBD2 (5 bases each). V lost 2 bases, J lost 12 bases, and 17 bases lay in between. The CDR3 contains 14 residues. Germline V gene data show CDR1 as MGHRA and CDR2 as YSYEKL. CDR3 nucleotides: TGCGCCAGCAGCCAAATCGATCCGGGAAGGGGTCAGTACTTC. This codes for CASSQIDPGRGQYF.

This clonotype has at least ten counts. This chain connects TRBV24-1 to TRBJ2-1, with 7 nucleotides matching TRBD1. This CDR3 spans 18 amino acids. Trimming took 3 bases from V and 0 from J; bases not matched to a gene: 10. The germline gives CDR1 KGHDR, CDR2 SFDVKD. CDR3 sequence: CATSDPAGTVSSYNEQFF. Here the CDR3 DNA reads TGTGCCACCAGTGATCCGGCTGGGACAGTGAGCTCCTACAATGAGCAGTTCTTC.

The chain is built from TRBV5-1 and TRBJ2-1; possibly TRBD1 for D (5 bases). Germline values: CDR1 SGHRS, CDR2 YFSETQ. Trimming removed 3 bases at V and 8 bases at J, with 12 bases between. This CDR3 comprises 13 residues. The CDR3 spells CASSSTRGDEQFF. For the CDR3, the DNA is TGCGCCAGCAGCTCAACAAGGGGTGATGAGCAGTTCTTC. The variable domain in full, with the rest retrieved from reference TRBV5-1 and TRBJ2-1, is KAGVTQTPRYLIKTRGQQVTLSCSPISGHRSVSWYQQTPGQGLQFLFEYFSETQRNKGNFPGRFSGRQFSNSRSEMNVSTLELGDSALYLCASSSTRGDEQFFGPGTRLTVL.

This clonotype has only a few counts. The rearrangement uses TRBV12-3 or TRBV12-4 and TRBJ2-2; D remains ambiguous. The CDR3 has 14 amino acids. V lost 2 bases and J lost 4, with 8 bases in between. CDR3 DNA sequence: TGTGCCAGCAGTTTACAGATGCCCACCGGGGAGCTGTTTTTT. This codes for CASSLQMPTGELFF.

This clonotype was recorded many times. The rearrangement links TRBV12-3 or TRBV12-4 to TRBJ1-1, with D perhaps TRBD1 (5 bases). V dropped 6 bases and J dropped 4 bases, with 18 bases sitting between them. The CDR3 totals 15 residues. This CDR3 reads CASRSGLSLGTEAFF. The CDR3, as DNA: TGTGCCAGCAGATCGGGACTTTCTTTGGGCACTGAAGCTTTCTTT.

This clonotype was found many times. The CDR3 DNA reads TGTGCCAGCAGTGAAGGTGGGGCCAACGTCCTGACTTTC. Its translation is CASSEGGANVLTF. The chain employs TRBV6-4 and TRBJ2-6; D gene unclear. This CDR3 is 13 amino acids long. V lost 3 bases, J lost 3 bases, and 3 bases lay in between. Germline V CDR1 and CDR2: MRHNA, SNTAGT.

This chain links TRBV20-1 with TRBJ2-3; tentatively, D is TRBD2 (5 bases). V lost 0 bases, J lost 4 bases, and 20 bases lay in between. Germline CDR1 DFQATT, CDR2 SNEGSKA (reference sequence). CDR3 size: 17 residues. CDR3 sequence: CSARDHTRGARADTQYF. For the CDR3, the DNA is TGCAGTGCTAGAGACCACACCCGCGGCGCGCGGGCAGATACGCAGTATTTT.

This clonotype occurred many times. The V gene is TRBV27, the J gene TRBJ2-3, with a weak D call TRBD1 (5 bases). Germline assignment: CDR1 MNHEY and CDR2 SMNVEV (reference sequence). Trimming took off 4 bases at V and 3 bases at J, with 20 bases between the two ends. The CDR3 sequence is 17 residues long. The CDR3 DNA reads TGTGCCAGCAGTTCGCGAAATCAGGGTGTTCGGACAGATACGCAGTATTTT. Protein: CASSSRNQGVRTDTQYF.

This clonotype appeared a few times. This rearrangement joins TRBV18 to TRBJ2-7; D is possibly TRBD2 (5 bases). This CDR3 comprises 14 residues. V was cut by 5 bases and J by 0 bases, with 11 bases left in between. Germline lookup yields CDR1 KGHSH and CDR2 LQKENI. The CDR3 bases are TGTGCCAGCTCAGACGAGGGTACCTCCTACGAGCAGTACGTC. Translated: CASSDEGTSYEQYV.

The chain uses TRBV6-1 and TRBJ2-6, with D possibly being TRBD1 (6 bases). CDR1 and CDR2 (germline): MNHNS, SASEGT. V was pared by 7 bases and J by 0 bases, with 16 bases between. The CDR3 covers 17 residues. As DNA, the CDR3 is TGTGCCAGCAAACCGACAGGTTATACCTCTGGGGCCAACGTCCTGACTTTC. Protein: CASKPTGYTSGANVLTF.

This clonotype was counted ten times or more. The J gene is TRBJ2-1, the V gene TRBV10-2; 10 bases match TRBD1. V lost 7 bases, J lost 8 bases, and 8 bases stayed unmatched. The CDR3 runs 14 residues. The germline gives CDR1 WSHSY, CDR2 SAAADI. For the CDR3, the DNA is TGCGCCAGCAAACAGACAGGGGGCCGAGATGAGCAGTTCTTC. The encoded protein is CASKQTGGRDEQFF.

The table lists this clonotype with a few counts. V gene TRBV5-1 combines with J gene TRBJ2-7; D may be TRBD2 (6 bases). The CDR3 contains 15 residues. The germline V and J ends were trimmed by 4 bases and 2 bases, with 16 bases remaining between them. Germline V gene sequence: CDR1 SGHRS, CDR2 YFSETQ. The CDR3, as DNA: TGCGCCAGCAGCCCCCGGGGGTTCCTCACCTACGAGCAGTACGTC. Translated, it gives CASSPRGFLTYEQYV.

This clonotype occurred many times. V and J are TRBV5-1 and TRBJ1-4; no reliable D call. CDR3 length: 14 amino acids. Germline V lookup: CDR1 SGHRS, CDR2 YFSETQ. Trimming removed 0 bases at V and 8 bases at J, with 11 bases between. CDR3 bases: TGCGCCAGCAGCTTGGGTGGCCGGAGGGAAAAACTGTTTTTT. It specifies CASSLGGRREKLFF.

J is TRBJ1-6 and V is TRBV5-1; D may be TRBD1 (5 bases). CDR1 SGHRS and CDR2 YFSETQ come from the germline V gene. This CDR3 has 15 residues. Trimming took off 2 bases at V and 8 bases at J, with 14 bases between the two ends. Here the CDR3 DNA reads TGCGCCAGCAGCTTTCCCAGGGAATTGGATTCACCCCTCCACTTT. This translates into CASSFPRELDSPLHF.